This is a list of T cell receptor beta chains from one sample in a study of T cell changes during pregnancy in multiple sclerosis. Profiling relied on immunoSEQ multiplex PCR, and the TCRdb table lists in-frame clones only, not all of them. Of approximately 30,000 clones listed, roughly nine tenths are singletons. This specimen was CD4+ T cells from peripheral blood mononuclear cells, taken in the first trimester of pregnancy. The receptors shown here come from a female donor in good health, enrolled as a control in a pregnancy study. Both conserved end residues are part of each CDR3. A D gene is named only where the DNA matches it firmly. Clone size is given for some rows only: seen once, a few or many times, or a class if the clone is expanded.

DNA: TGTGCCAGCAGCCCCCTAGCGGGGGGACGCAATGAGCAGTTCTTC
CDR3: CASSPLAGGRNEQFF
D: TRBD2
V: TRBV7-9
size: -
J: TRBJ2-1

DNA: TGCGCCAGCAGCGCACTAGGGGCGCGGGAAGCTTTTAGCTCCTACAATGAGCAGTTCTTC
CDR3: CASSALGAREAFSSYNEQFF
D: -
V: TRBV5-1
size: -
J: TRBJ2-1

DNA: TGTGCCAGCAGCCTTAGGGGTCGGGAGACCCAGTACTTC
CDR3: CASSLRGRETQYF
D: -
V: TRBV14
size: -
J: TRBJ2-5

DNA: TGTGCCAGCAGCCCAGGAGGCCAGAGTAACTATGGCTACACCTTC
CDR3: CASSPGGQSNYGYTF
D: -
V: TRBV9
size: -
J: TRBJ1-2

DNA: TGTGCCAGCAGTTCGTTTGAGTTAGCCAAAAACATTCAGTACTTC
CDR3: CASSSFELAKNIQYF
D: -
V: TRBV6-1
size: -
J: TRBJ2-4

DNA: TGTGCCAGCAGCCAAGACTGGACAGGGGGGACGGAGACCCAGTACTTC
CDR3: CASSQDWTGGTETQYF
D: TRBD1
V: TRBV4-2
size: once
J: TRBJ2-5

DNA: TGTGCCAGCAGTTTAGAGGGCGACCAAGAGACCCAGTACTTC
CDR3: CASSLEGDQETQYF
D: -
V: TRBV27
size: -
J: TRBJ2-5

DNA: TGTGCCAGCAGTTTATCGAGTCGACCGCGGGGGCGCGGAGATACGCAGTATTTT
CDR3: CASSLSSRPRGRGDTQYF
D: -
V: TRBV27
size: -
J: TRBJ2-3

DNA: TGTGCCAGCAGCGTAGGACTAGCGGGAGGAGAGACCCAGTACTTC
CDR3: CASSVGLAGGETQYF
D: TRBD2
V: TRBV9
size: -
J: TRBJ2-5

DNA: TGCGCCAGCAGCCCCCGGGGTTTCTCTGGGGCCAACGTCCTGACTTTC
CDR3: CASSPRGFSGANVLTF
D: -
V: TRBV5-1
size: -
J: TRBJ2-6

DNA: TGTGCCAGCTCCAAAACTAGCTTCTCCGTCGAGCAGTACTTC
CDR3: CASSKTSFSVEQYF
D: -
V: TRBV7-2
size: few
J: TRBJ2-7

DNA: TGCGCCAGACCGCCCGGGGGGACTATGAACACTGAAGCTTTCTTT
CDR3: CARPPGGTMNTEAFF
D: -
V: TRBV5-1
size: -
J: TRBJ1-1

DNA: TGTGCCAGCAGCTTAATGCGGCGTTCTGAAGCTTTCTTT
CDR3: CASSLMRRSEAFF
D: -
V: TRBV7-9
size: few
J: TRBJ1-1

DNA: TGTGCCAGCAGTTACTCGGACAGGGGGCGGTACGAGCAGTACTTC
CDR3: CASSYSDRGRYEQYF
D: TRBD1
V: TRBV6-5
size: -
J: TRBJ2-7

DNA: TGTGCCACCAGCGGCGCGGGGGCCTACAATGAGCAGTTCTTC
CDR3: CATSGAGAYNEQFF
D: TRBD2
V: TRBV15
size: -
J: TRBJ2-1

DNA: TGTGCCAGCAGTGAAGCCCGGGGGGGAGGGTACGAGCAGTACTTC
CDR3: CASSEARGGGYEQYF
D: TRBD2
V: TRBV6-1
size: once
J: TRBJ2-7

DNA: TGTGCCAGCAGCTTAAACTGGAACACTGAAGCTTTCTTT
CDR3: CASSLNWNTEAFF
D: -
V: TRBV7-3
size: -
J: TRBJ1-1

DNA: TGTGCCAGCAGCGAGAGCTGGCCTAGCAGTTCAGATACGCAGTATTTT
CDR3: CASSESWPSSSDTQYF
D: -
V: TRBV21-1
size: -
J: TRBJ2-3

DNA: TGTGCCAGCAGCCAATCCCGGGAGGGCCGTCTCTTCTTC
CDR3: CASSQSREGRLFF
D: TRBD2
V: TRBV14
size: -
J: TRBJ2-1

DNA: TGTGCCAGCAGCCCATCGGACAGGGAAAATCAGCCCCAGCATTTT
CDR3: CASSPSDRENQPQHF
D: TRBD1
V: TRBV4-2
size: -
J: TRBJ1-5

DNA: TGCGCCAGCAGCTTGGCCATGGGGGGAAAGGATACCCAGTACTTC
CDR3: CASSLAMGGKDTQYF
D: -
V: TRBV5-1
size: once
J: TRBJ2-5

DNA: TGTGCCAGCAGCTTAGGACAGGGGTCGATAGGCTACACCTTC
CDR3: CASSLGQGSIGYTF
D: TRBD1
V: TRBV7-9
size: -
J: TRBJ1-2

DNA: TGTGCCAGCAGCTTAATCTCAGGGGGCGAAGCTTTCTTT
CDR3: CASSLISGGEAFF
D: TRBD1
V: TRBV7-9
size: -
J: TRBJ1-1

DNA: TGTGCCACCAGCAGAGTCGAGTTTAAGGGGGGGAGCTCCTACAATGAGCAGTTCTTC
CDR3: CATSRVEFKGGSSYNEQFF
D: -
V: TRBV15
size: -
J: TRBJ2-1

DNA: TGTGCCTGGAGACGCCGCGACTACAATGAGCAGTTCTTC
CDR3: CAWRRRDYNEQFF
D: -
V: TRBV30
size: once
J: TRBJ2-1

DNA: TGTGCCAGTAACACCTATTCGGGACAGCGCACAGATACGCAGTATTTT
CDR3: CASNTYSGQRTDTQYF
D: TRBD1
V: TRBV19
size: -
J: TRBJ2-3

DNA: TGTGCCAGCTCTCCCAAAGAGACCCAGTACTTC
CDR3: CASSPKETQYF
D: -
V: TRBV18
size: -
J: TRBJ2-5

DNA: TGTGCCAGCAGCTTGGGGTCGACTAGCGGGAGCGCAGATACGCAGTATTTT
CDR3: CASSLGSTSGSADTQYF
D: TRBD2
V: TRBV11-3
size: -
J: TRBJ2-3

DNA: TGTGCCACCAGCAGAGACAGTATGAGGATCCAAGAGACCCAGTACTTC
CDR3: CATSRDSMRIQETQYF
D: -
V: TRBV15
size: -
J: TRBJ2-5

DNA: TGTGCCATCAGTGAATTTAGCGGGAGTGGGGTCAATGAGCAGTTCTTC
CDR3: CAISEFSGSGVNEQFF
D: TRBD2
V: TRBV10-3
size: -
J: TRBJ2-1

DNA: TGTGCCAGCAGCTTAGAGACAGGGCGACAGCCCCAGCATTTT
CDR3: CASSLETGRQPQHF
D: TRBD1
V: TRBV7-2
size: -
J: TRBJ1-5

DNA: TGTGCCAGCAGTTCACAGGGACACAATCAGCCCCAGCATTTT
CDR3: CASSSQGHNQPQHF
D: -
V: TRBV27
size: -
J: TRBJ1-5

DNA: TGTGCCTGGGTAGACAGGGGCGATTCACCCCTCCACTTT
CDR3: CAWVDRGDSPLHF
D: TRBD1
V: TRBV30
size: -
J: TRBJ1-6

DNA: TGCAGCGTCTCGACAGGGAGCACAGATACGCAGTATTTT
CDR3: CSVSTGSTDTQYF
D: TRBD1
V: TRBV29-1
size: -
J: TRBJ2-3

DNA: TGTGCCAGCAGCCGGCAGGGGGCTTTCACAGATACGCAGTATTTT
CDR3: CASSRQGAFTDTQYF
D: TRBD1
V: TRBV4-2
size: -
J: TRBJ2-3

DNA: TGTGCCAGCACCAGCGGGGGGATGCACACCGGGGAGCTGTTTTTT
CDR3: CASTSGGMHTGELFF
D: TRBD2
V: TRBV28
size: -
J: TRBJ2-2

DNA: TGTGCCAGCAGTTTACGGGGAGAGACCCAGTACTTC
CDR3: CASSLRGETQYF
D: -
V: TRBV28
size: -
J: TRBJ2-5

DNA: TGTGCCAGCAGAAGCCAACAGGCAGATACGCAGTATTTT
CDR3: CASRSQQADTQYF
D: -
V: TRBV7-2
size: -
J: TRBJ2-3

DNA: TGCGCCAGCAACACCGGGACAGGGACGAATGAAAAACTGTTTTTT
CDR3: CASNTGTGTNEKLFF
D: TRBD1
V: TRBV5-1
size: -
J: TRBJ1-4

DNA: TGCGCCACCTCGAGGGAGGCGAACACCGGGGAGCTGTTTTTT
CDR3: CATSREANTGELFF
D: -
V: TRBV5-1
size: -
J: TRBJ2-2

DNA: TGTGCCAGCAGTCCCTCATTAGTAGGAAACACCATATATTTT
CDR3: CASSPSLVGNTIYF
D: -
V: TRBV28
size: -
J: TRBJ1-3

DNA: TGCGCCAGCAGCTTGGCGCAGGGGAGCGGGGGGGCCGCAGATACGCAGTATTTT
CDR3: CASSLAQGSGGAADTQYF
D: TRBD2
V: TRBV5-1
size: -
J: TRBJ2-3

DNA: TGTGCCAGCAGGGCGGGGACCGGGGAGCTGTTTTTT
CDR3: CASRAGTGELFF
D: -
V: TRBV28
size: once
J: TRBJ2-2

DNA: TGTGCCAGCAGTTCCCTCGCAGGCCGTGGAAACACCATATATTTT
CDR3: CASSSLAGRGNTIYF
D: -
V: TRBV27
size: -
J: TRBJ1-3

DNA: TGTGCCATCAGCCCGGGACAGGGGATTACCTACGAGCAGTACTTC
CDR3: CAISPGQGITYEQYF
D: TRBD1
V: TRBV10-3
size: once
J: TRBJ2-7